Listed here are 9 T cell receptor beta chains from one sample, sequenced in a study of blood T cell repertoires in COVID-19. Sequencing used immunoSEQ multiplex PCR; TCRdb keeps in-frame clones, though not all of them. The sample lists 200,000 to 250,000 clones, around 84% occurring once. The sequencing input was peripheral blood. All receptors derive from a man aged 35 to 55 with acute or convalescent COVID-19.

This clone has ten or more counts. V usage is TRBV2 and J usage is TRBJ2-5, with 14 bases aligning to TRBD2. The V gene end was trimmed by 6 bases and the J gene end by 2 bases; junction bases not matched to a gene: 11. Germline assignment: CDR1 SNHLY and CDR2 FYNNEI. The CDR3 extends over 18 amino acids. The CDR3 loop is CASRGNGLAGGRQETQYF. Written as DNA, the CDR3 is TGTGCCAGCAGGGGTAACGGACTAGCGGGGGGTAGGCAAGAGACCCAGTACTTC. Together with reference TRBV2 and TRBJ2-5, the CDR3 gives the full variable domain: EPEVTQTPSHQVTQMGQEVILRCVPISNHLYFYWYRQILGQKVEFLVSFYNNEISEKSEIFDDQFSVERPDGSNFTLKIRSTKLEDSAMYFCASRGNGLAGGRQETQYFGPGTRLLVL.

This chain uses TRBV5-1 with TRBJ1-3; D may be TRBD1 (5 bases). CDR1 SGHRS and CDR2 YFSETQ come from the germline V gene. The CDR3 length is 14 residues. V was cut by 3 bases and J by 0 bases, with 7 bases left in between. CDR3 amino acids: CASSSDSSGNTIYF. DNA for the CDR3: TGCGCCAGCAGCTCAGACAGCTCTGGAAACACCATATATTTT.

There are a few counts of this clone. The CDR3 reads CASSEAVPGQGYEKLFF. CDR3 nucleotide sequence: TGTGCCAGCAGTGAAGCCGTGCCGGGACAGGGTTATGAAAAACTGTTTTTT. The chain employs TRBV6-1 and TRBJ1-4, with 9 nucleotides matching TRBD1. Per germline, CDR1 MNHNS and CDR2 SASEGT. There are 17 residues in the CDR3. J lost 6 bases, V lost 0 bases, and 8 bases had no gene match.

The chain couples TRBV5-1 to TRBJ2-5; TRBD1 might be the D (6 bases). The CDR3 length is 15 residues. Germline assignment: CDR1 SGHRS and CDR2 YFSETQ. V lost 4 bases and J lost 0, with 13 bases in between. CDR3 in DNA: TGCGCCAGCAGCCGGACAGCAAACCACCAAGAGACCCAGTACTTC. Amino acids: CASSRTANHQETQYF. Combining the CDR3 with reference TRBV5-1 and TRBJ2-5 gives the whole variable domain KAGVTQTPRYLIKTRGQQVTLSCSPISGHRSVSWYQQTPGQGLQFLFEYFSETQRNKGNFPGRFSGRQFSNSRSEMNVSTLELGDSALYLCASSRTANHQETQYFGPGTRLLVL.

The chain recombines TRBV7-6 with TRBJ1-5; 10 nucleotides align to TRBD1. The J segment lost 0 bases and the V segment lost 7 bases, leaving 21 bases of the junction unmatched. Per the germline V gene, CDR1 is SGHVS and CDR2 is FNYEAQ. This CDR3 is built from 21 residues. CDR3 region: CASTLFPSGTGATYSNQPQHF. For the CDR3, the DNA is TGTGCCAGCACCCTATTCCCATCCGGGACAGGGGCCACTTATAGCAATCAGCCCCAGCATTTT. Full variable domain (remainder filled in from reference TRBV7-6 and TRBJ1-5): GAGVSQSPRYKVTKRGQDVALRCDPISGHVSLYWYRQALGQGPEFLTYFNYEAQQDKSGLPNDRFSAERPEGSISTLTIQRTEQRDSAMYRCASTLFPSGTGATYSNQPQHFGDGTRLSIL.

This clone has more than one count but fewer than ten. The chain combines TRBV11-2 with TRBJ1-1; D gene uncertain. Between the trimmed V and J ends, which lost 5 bases and 1 base, there was a span of 20 bases. The CDR3 runs to 17 residues. CDR1 and CDR2 from the germline V gene are SGHAT and FQNNGV. In DNA form, the CDR3 reads TGTGCCAGCAGCCCCATTGAGGGTGCGGGGTGGAACACTGAAGCTTTCTTT. This gives the protein CASSPIEGAGWNTEAFF.

The chain combines TRBV6-1 with TRBJ1-4, with D unresolved. This CDR3 region has 14 residues. CDR1 is MNHNS and CDR2 is SASEGT in the germline V gene. V was shortened by 5 bases and J by 5 bases, with 12 bases between the two germline ends. The CDR3 bases are TGTGCCAGCAGTCAGACAAGGTCGAATGAAAAACTGTTTTTT. As protein: CASSQTRSNEKLFF.

This clone was picked up a small number of times. The chain has TRBV9 and TRBJ1-2; 7 bases map to TRBD1. The V segment lost 0 bases and the J segment 0 bases; nucleotides outside the gene matches: 5. CDR3 length equals 16 residues. From germline, CDR1 is SGDLS and CDR2 YYNGEE. CDR3 amino acids: CASSVGGTAANYGYTF. The CDR3 coding sequence is TGTGCCAGCAGCGTAGGGGGGACAGCAGCTAACTATGGCTACACCTTC.

The chain links TRBV11-2 to TRBJ2-7; 14 nucleotides align to TRBD2. The CDR3 runs 16 residues. Germline trimming cut 5 bases from V and 7 bases from J; bases unmatched to any gene: 10. The germline gives CDR1 SGHAT, CDR2 FQNNGV. The CDR3 is CASSPLTSGGAQEQYF. The CDR3 region has the DNA TGTGCCAGCAGCCCCTTGACTAGCGGGGGGGCTCAAGAGCAGTACTTC.